The clone carrying this T cell receptor beta chain has a single count. Its antigen is currently unknown. The source of the sample is a study of T cell responses to AZD1222 COVID-19 vaccine. Study-level results: Distributed over spike, vaccine-associated CD4 TCRs predominated at 160-218 and 743-854.

Trimming shortened V by 0 bases and J by 7 bases, and 15 bases separated the two germline ends. Germline-derived CDR1 and CDR2 are MNHNY and SVGAGI (reference sequence). The CDR3 runs 15 residues. The protocol was immunoSEQ multiplex PCR, while the TCRdb copy is restricted to in-frame clones and leaves out a portion. The sample has tens of thousands of clones, around 90% seen once. Analyses pooled second doses at about 4 or about 12 weeks. Sequenced material: peripheral blood, taken 28 days after the second AZD1222 dose. The V call is TRBV6-6, the J call TRBJ1-2; D is ambiguous. The TCR was taken from an adult who received the AZD1222 COVID-19 vaccine. This CDR3 reads CASSYSPGLSGGYTF. The CDR3 DNA is TGTGCCAGCAGTTACTCGCCGGGTCTTTCGGGTGGCTACACCTTC.